The 21 T cell receptor beta chains given below trace back to one sample, sequenced in a study of pediatric ulcerative colitis. Some clones are missing from TCRdb's copy, which holds only in-frame ones; the method was immunoSEQ multiplex PCR. The sample consists of tens of thousands of clones, roughly 72% of them appearing once. The rectum was sampled with one to two pinch biopsies at colonoscopy. Sequenced input: gut tissue. The receptors come from a boy aged 5-17 years with moderate ulcerative colitis.

This chain uses TRBV2 with TRBJ2-5, with D maybe TRBD1 (5 bases). The germline CDR1 and CDR2 sequences are SNHLY and FYNNEI. The CDR3 contains 15 residues. V was trimmed by 5 bases and J by 5 bases, leaving 18 bases between them. The CDR3 DNA is TGTGCCAGCAGTAAGATAGGGGAAGGAGCGGAGACCCAGTACTTC. Amino acid sequence: CASSKIGEGAETQYF.

There are a few counts of this clone. The chain combines TRBV5-1 with TRBJ2-1, with 7 bases matching TRBD2. The CDR3 consists of 17 residues. Germline CDR1 reads SGHRS; CDR2 reads YFSETQ. Germline trimming cut 3 bases from V and 4 bases from J; bases unmatched to any gene: 13. For the CDR3, the DNA is TGCGCCAGCAGCTCCGGTCCTGGCTTAGCGGGTTACAATGAGCAGTTCTTC. Encoded protein: CASSSGPGLAGYNEQFF.

The genes are TRBV9 and TRBJ1-3; 8 nucleotides agree with TRBD1. CDR3 size: 18 residues. CDR1 and CDR2 (germline): SGDLS, YYNGEE. J gave up 0 bases and V 4 bases, and 12 bases lay outside the gene matches. In DNA form, the CDR3 reads TGTGCCAGCAGCCCCAGCTCCGGGACAGGTTACTCTGGAAACACCATATATTTT. Protein sequence: CASSPSSGTGYSGNTIYF.

V is TRBV5-1 and J is TRBJ2-2; D not certain. This CDR3 contains 16 residues. Per the germline V gene, CDR1 is SGHRS and CDR2 is YFSETQ. The V and J ends lost 0 bases and 1 base respectively, with 10 bases between them. This CDR3 reads CASSLARNVNTGELFF. The CDR3 nucleotides read TGCGCCAGCAGCTTGGCCAGAAACGTGAACACCGGGGAGCTGTTTTTT.

This clone is termed medium-sized. This chain links TRBV5-1 with TRBJ2-7; 9 nucleotides agree with TRBD1. After removal of 3 bases from V and 1 base from J, the junction contained 8 bases not matched to a gene. Germline CDR1 reads SGHRS; CDR2 reads YFSETQ. The CDR3 totals 16 residues. The CDR3 loop reads CASSWGPGQGSYEQYF. CDR3 sequence (DNA): TGCGCCAGCAGCTGGGGACCGGGACAGGGATCCTACGAGCAGTACTTC. Filled out from reference TRBV5-1 and TRBJ2-7, the complete variable domain reads KAGVTQTPRYLIKTRGQQVTLSCSPISGHRSVSWYQQTPGQGLQFLFEYFSETQRNKGNFPGRFSGRQFSNSRSEMNVSTLELGDSALYLCASSWGPGQGSYEQYFGPGTRLTVT.

The chain uses TRBV6-4 and TRBJ1-2; tentative D call: TRBD1 (5 bases). Trimming cost V 6 bases and J 4 bases, with 9 bases left between them. The CDR3 runs to 12 residues. Per the germline V gene, CDR1 is MRHNA and CDR2 is SNTAGT. The CDR3: CASRGDSYGYTF. DNA for the CDR3: TGTGCCAGCAGGGGCGACAGCTATGGCTACACCTTC.

This chain connects TRBV5-6 to TRBJ1-5, with 8 bases that match TRBD1. This CDR3 comprises 14 residues. Losses at the gene ends were 0 bases for V and 7 bases for J; bases not matched to a gene: 3. Germline assignment: CDR1 SGHDT and CDR2 YYEEEE. The CDR3 reads CASSLAGGWQPQHF. The CDR3, as DNA: TGTGCCAGCAGCTTGGCAGGGGGCTGGCAGCCCCAGCATTTT.

In this sample, this clone turned up a few times. Other DNA sequences in this specimen translate into the identical CDR3. The chain joins TRBV7-9 to TRBJ2-1; 7 bases line up with TRBD2. With V trimmed by 5 bases and J by 6 bases, 4 bases remained unmatched. This CDR3 comprises 13 residues. From germline, CDR1 is SEHNR and CDR2 FQNEAQ (reference sequence). CDR3: CASSLPSGNEQFF. CDR3 bases: TGTGCCAGCAGCCTCCCTAGCGGCAATGAGCAGTTCTTC.

The gene calls are TRBV6-1 and TRBJ1-1; possible D gene TRBD1, 5 bases. The germline V and J ends were trimmed by 3 bases and 5 bases, with 7 bases remaining between them. Germline V CDR1 and CDR2: MNHNS, SASEGT. The CDR3 has 12 residues. CDR3 in amino acids: CASSDRVTEAFF. Written as DNA, the CDR3 is TGTGCCAGCAGTGACAGGGTGACTGAAGCTTTCTTT.

This clone was detected a few times. The J gene is TRBJ2-7, the V gene TRBV2; TRBD1 agrees at 8 bases. This CDR3 is 14 amino acids long. Trimming removed 6 bases from V and 0 bases from J; junction bases left unmatched: 4. Germline lookup yields CDR1 SNHLY and CDR2 FYNNEI. CDR3 amino acids: CASSGQGSSYEQYF. The CDR3 nucleotides read TGTGCCAGCAGCGGACAGGGTAGCTCCTACGAGCAGTACTTC.

V gene TRBV5-1 combines with J gene TRBJ2-3; TRBD2 matches 10 bases. With 4 bases clipped from V and 3 bases from J, the junction kept 14 bases outside the gene matches. This CDR3 spans 18 amino acids. From germline, CDR1 is SGHRS and CDR2 YFSETQ. The CDR3 here is CASSHRGVAGGRTDTQYF. Here the CDR3 DNA reads TGCGCCAGCAGCCACCGCGGGGTAGCGGGAGGCAGGACAGATACGCAGTATTTT.

This rearrangement joins TRBV6-1 to TRBJ2-7; D is possibly TRBD1 (7 bases). V was clipped by 3 bases and J by 2 bases, with 11 bases between them. This CDR3 has 14 residues. Germline assignment: CDR1 MNHNS and CDR2 SASEGT. CDR3 in DNA: TGTGCCAGCAGTGACGGCAGGGGGGCCTACGAGCAGTACTTC. Translating gives CASSDGRGAYEQYF.

This clone has only one observation. V is TRBV28 and J is TRBJ2-2, with D unresolved. The CDR3 has 14 amino acids. The ends were cut back, 7 bases at V and 2 bases at J, with 11 bases in the middle. Germline CDR1 MDHEN, CDR2 SYDVKM. CDR3 protein: CASKSFLNTGELFF. The CDR3 nucleotides are TGTGCCAGCAAGAGCTTCTTAAACACCGGGGAGCTGTTTTTT.

V gene TRBV6-5 combines with J gene TRBJ1-4; a possible D gene is TRBD1 (5 bases). Trimming took 2 bases from V and 8 from J, leaving 15 bases between them. This CDR3 is built from 15 residues. Per germline, CDR1 MNHEY and CDR2 SVGAGI. CDR3 sequence: CASSYQWGGEEKLFF. The CDR3 DNA is TGTGCCAGCAGTTACCAATGGGGGGGGGAAGAAAAACTGTTTTTT.

Of note for this clone: Other DNA sequences from this sample encode an identical CDR3 as well. The chain joins TRBV5-1 to TRBJ2-1; maybe TRBD1 (5 bases). Germline CDR1 SGHRS, CDR2 YFSETQ. V lost 1 base, J lost 2 bases, and 7 bases lay in between. The CDR3 runs to 14 residues. CDR3 amino acids: CASSLQGTYNEQFF. In DNA, the CDR3 is TGCGCCAGCAGCTTGCAGGGAACCTACAATGAGCAGTTCTTC. The full variable domain, rest sourced from reference TRBV5-1 and TRBJ2-1, is KAGVTQTPRYLIKTRGQQVTLSCSPISGHRSVSWYQQTPGQGLQFLFEYFSETQRNKGNFPGRFSGRQFSNSRSEMNVSTLELGDSALYLCASSLQGTYNEQFFGPGTRLTVL.

The V call is TRBV2, the J call TRBJ2-7, with D possibly TRBD1 on 6 matching bases. V was pared by 4 bases and J by 13 bases, with 14 bases between. The germline CDR1 and CDR2 sequences are SNHLY and FYNNEI. CDR3 size: 11 residues. The CDR3 sequence is CASSVVGTSYF. In DNA form, the CDR3 reads TGTGCCAGCAGTGTAGTCGGGACATCATACTTC.

This sequence joins TRBV10-3 and TRBJ2-7, with D unclear. The CDR3 totals 12 residues. Trimming removed 3 bases from V and 5 bases from J, with 8 bases in between. The germline CDR1 and CDR2 sequences are ENHRY and SYGVKD. The CDR3 reads CAISDMTNEQYF. The CDR3, as DNA: TGTGCCATCAGTGATATGACAAACGAGCAGTACTTC.

This chain connects TRBV6-1 to TRBJ2-7; 7 bases line up with TRBD1. V was pared by 0 bases and J by 5 bases, with 7 bases of the junction left unmatched. This CDR3 is 15 amino acids long. CDR1 is MNHNS and CDR2 is SASEGT in the germline V gene. The CDR3 spells CASSEARQGINEQYF. The CDR3 DNA follows: TGTGCCAGCAGTGAAGCAAGACAGGGTATCAACGAGCAGTACTTC.

This chain joins TRBV19 and TRBJ1-5; tentative D call: TRBD1 (5 bases). The CDR3 totals 16 residues. V lost 4 bases to trimming and J lost 2 bases, with 15 bases between them. Germline V gene lookup returns CDR1 LNHDA and CDR2 SQIVND (reference sequence). This CDR3 is CASSRGPAVGNQPQHF. The CDR3 nucleotides are TGTGCCAGTAGTAGGGGACCAGCTGTAGGCAATCAGCCCCAGCATTTT. Full variable domain (missing parts from reference TRBV19 and TRBJ1-5): DGGITQSPKYLFRKEGQNVTLSCEQNLNHDAMYWYRQDPGQGLRLIYYSQIVNDFQKGDIAEGYSVSREKKESFPLTVTSAQKNPTAFYLCASSRGPAVGNQPQHFGDGTRLSIL.

This rearrangement joins TRBV18 to TRBJ2-2; TRBD2 agrees at 8 bases. The ends lost 2 bases at V and 1 base at J; junction bases unmatched: 0. This CDR3 is 15 amino acids long. CDR1 KGHSH and CDR2 LQKENI come from the germline V gene. The CDR3 is CASSPAGGNTGELFF. DNA of the CDR3: TGTGCCAGCTCACCAGCGGGGGGGAACACCGGGGAGCTGTTTTTT.

The gene calls are TRBV28 and TRBJ2-3; TRBD1 aligns across 7 bases. This CDR3 has 12 residues. CDR1 and CDR2 from the germline V gene are MDHEN and SYDVKM. V was pared by 6 bases and J by 5 bases, with 2 bases of the junction left unmatched. CDR3 DNA sequence: TGTGCCAGCAGACCAGGGGGAGATACGCAGTATTTT. It encodes CASRPGGDTQYF.